The entry below gives a single T cell receptor (beta chain) sequence along with its context. Its antigen is currently not known. No base-level quality is on record; no much larger clone is a single base apart. Library construction relied on the immunoSEQ multiplex PCR assay. Per the original workflow: A statistical classification framework was built for diagnosing cytomegalovirus status from the catalog of TCR beta chain sequences. The table was pulled from immuneACCESS by TCRdb, which kept in-frame rearrangements only. Such tables lose some clones; where checked, under half of the loss comes from unresolved V genes, and the rest has no known cause. V and J calls and clone size come straight from that table; D and trimming were deduced from the DNA. The sample table contains about 360,000 clones; only one count was recorded for roughly 88% of them. Of the sample, approximately 0.86% falls within the top ten clones.

V loses 0 bases of germline sequence and J loses 0 bases, and the interval between the two ends is 10 bases. There are 16 amino acids in the CDR3, from cysteine to phenylalanine inclusive. Only CDR3 DNA remains: 48 bases, in frame from the first base. The CDR1 and CDR2 encoded by the germline V gene are SGHRS and YFSETQ. This record comes from a study of cytomegalovirus exposure and HLA in healthy donors (dated by TCRdb to 2016 to 2017). Some background on the complete study: A later analysis indicated that the 130 or so validation repertoires were generated on the platform also employed for the 700 or so repertoires of the first cohort. The study was designed to test whether signatures of past pathogen exposure could be identified by cataloging public T cell receptors. High-throughput TCR immunosequencing, statistical association of individual TCRs with disease status, and machine learning were combined to predict cytomegalovirus infection status. Besides the first cohort of 550 to 750 subjects, a separate validation cohort made up of 120 different subjects was used.

Study-wide findings and limitations: The authors suggested that the approach could potentially be extended to other disease states and immunological phenotypes. Most TCR sequences were observed very rarely across donors, whereas some public TCRs were present in many individuals. The study gave a list of about 170 TCR beta chains associated with cytomegalovirus. Three of the identified cytomegalovirus-associated TCR beta chains were confirmed in vitro to be specific for cytomegalovirus antigens. In a later analysis, TCRs clustered in the first cohort were found to also tend to co-occur in the roughly 120 validation repertoires, with about 93% of cluster scores above 0. A later analysis lacked HLA typing for the validation cohort, so it scored co-occurrence in that cohort across all 110 or so repertoires. Cytomegalovirus status was reported to be diagnosed by the classifier with high specificity and sensitivity in both the original and validation cohorts.

Separate from the approximately 700-subject first cohort, the validation cohort of over 90 subjects was the group to which the donors belonged. Recombination connected TRBV5-1 to TRBJ1-3; no confident D gene assignment can be made. Sequencing was performed on PBMCs. This TCR came from a woman aged 18-35 years in good health and CMV-seronegative. The CDR3 region: CASSLGQVGSGNTIYF. In nucleotides, the sequence is TGCGCCAGCAGCTTGGGCCAGGTGGGCTCTGGAAACACCATATATTTT.